Only a few counts were recorded for the clone carrying this T cell receptor beta chain. Its specificity is unknown. This CDR3 region has 12 residues. CDR1 SQVTM and CDR2 ANQGSEA come from the germline V gene. Trimming stripped 5 bases from V and 4 bases from J, with 12 bases between. This sample is drawn from a study of post-analysis software for immune sequencing data. General study findings and limits: In patients, about 5 TRBV segments were more frequent than in controls, with TRBV5-6, TRBV5-1 and TRBV20-1 among them. Controls showed significantly higher normalized Chao1 diversity than did multiple sclerosis patients. Samples prepared in the same batch strongly co-clustered by F measure.

cDNA libraries for TCR beta contained unique molecular identifiers. Once about 0.95 to 10 million T cells were used, roughly 0.5 million cDNA molecules resulted. TCRdb itself ran the PCR reads through MiXCR, one entry per CDR3 protein. The sample shows roughly 870,000 distinct CDR3 sequences, about 53% of them seen only once. Sequencing used blood. This TCR was sampled from a girl between 10 and 17 years old with multiple sclerosis. The chain has TRBV29-1 and TRBJ2-7, with a possible D match to TRBD2 (6 bases). The CDR3 loop reads CSVPGSGYEQYF. The CDR3 region has the DNA TGCAGCGTTCCCGGGAGTGGGTACGAGCAGTACTTC.